This T cell receptor beta chain was sequenced in a study of T-cell memory formation after mild COVID-19. At the level of the study: TCR clusters mostly belonged to single donors. Study-wide results and limits: Specificity for SARS-CoV-2 was not confirmed among the second-wave clones peaking on day 37. Day 15 to 85 contracting clones showed balanced CD4/CD8; later expanders leaned CD4+.

CDR3 size: 13 residues. Germline V lookup: CDR1 SGHTA, CDR2 FQGNSA. V dropped 6 bases and J dropped 4; count of bases not matched to a gene: 4. This clonotype showed up many times. Its target is unknown. 5'RACE primed from the constant segment yielded TCR alpha and TCR beta cDNA libraries bearing sample barcodes and UMIs. TCRdb re-analysed the 5' RACE reads in MiXCR, keeping a single row per CDR3 protein. The sample has under 450,000 distinct CDR3 sequences, 20% to 25% seen once. Sequences were obtained from PBMCs or a T cell subset sorted from them (not recorded which). This chain connects TRBV7-2 to TRBJ2-5, with 8 bases identical to TRBD1. The clonotype comes from a man aged 18 to 29 who had mild COVID-19 (a few samples of this study predate the infection). Cell type and time point are not known. The CDR3 loop is CASSQGAGETQYF. The CDR3 DNA follows: TGTGCCAGCAGTCAGGGGGCGGGAGAGACCCAGTACTTC.